These T cell receptor beta chains were read from a single sample in a study of early T cells in non-severe SARS-CoV-2 infection. TCRdb independently ran MiXCR on the 5' RACE reads; one entry per CDR3 protein. The sample includes 60,000 or so distinct CDR3 sequences, roughly 12% of them seen just once. The sequenced sample consisted of whole blood. The receptors stem from an adult who was a healthcare worker with PCR-confirmed SARS-CoV-2 infection or an uninfected control (not recorded which). CDR3s include the opening cysteine and the closing phenylalanine or tryptophan. Each record gives: V gene, D gene, J gene, clone size, CDR3 DNA, CDR3 protein. The D gene is left open where the match is weak. The size of a clone is reported for some rows only, either as once, few or many, or as a class for expanded clones.

TRBV28,NA,TRBJ1-5,many,TGTGCCAGCAGTTTCCGGGGACCCACTCAGCCCCAGCATTTT,CASSFRGPTQPQHF
TRBV12-3/TRBV12-4,NA,TRBJ1-1,NA,TGTGCCAGCAGTTTAGATGGGGGGCGCGGGACTGAAGCTTTCTTT,CASSLDGGRGTEAFF
TRBV2,NA,TRBJ1-2,few,TGTGCCAGCAGAACCATGACAGCGACTAACTATGGCTACACCTTC,CASRTMTATNYGYTF
TRBV29-1,NA,TRBJ2-5,many,TGCAGCGTTGTCGGCGTAGAGACCCAGTACTTC,CSVVGVETQYF
TRBV6-6,TRBD1,TRBJ2-2,many,TGTGCCAGCACTCTCACAGGGGTATTGGCCGGGGAGCTGTTTTTT,CASTLTGVLAGELFF
TRBV29-1,NA,TRBJ2-7,many,TGCAGCGTTGAAGATCACAGCTACGAGCAGTACTTC,CSVEDHSYEQYF
TRBV20-1,NA,TRBJ2-3,many,TGCAGTGCTCCTCCTGGGGCAGGTCGCACAGATACGCAGTATTTT,CSAPPGAGRTDTQYF
TRBV27,TRBD2,TRBJ2-2,many,TGTGCCAGCAGATGGGAGGGTACCACCGGGGAGCTGTTTTTT,CASRWEGTTGELFF
TRBV30,NA,TRBJ2-3,many,TGTGCCTGGAGTGTACTGGCGGAGGGGACAGATACGCAGTATTTT,CAWSVLAEGTDTQYF
TRBV19,TRBD1,TRBJ2-5,many,TGTGCCAGTAGTACCGCGGACAGGGGGCAAGAGACCCAGTACTTC,CASSTADRGQETQYF
TRBV12-5,NA,TRBJ1-1,many,TGTGCTAGTGGCCCTACCCTAGCGGCAGCTTTCTTT,CASGPTLAAAFF
TRBV20-1,TRBD2,TRBJ2-1,many,TGCAGTGTGAGGGGACTAGCGGGTAACAATGAGCAGTTCTTC,CSVRGLAGNNEQFF
TRBV5-6,NA,TRBJ2-6,many,TGTGCCAGCAGGGAGGGTCCCTCTGGGGCCAACGTCCTGACTTTC,CASREGPSGANVLTF
TRBV12-3/TRBV12-4,TRBD1,TRBJ1-1,many,TGTGCCAGCAGTTTAACCACCGGGACAGGGATACGGGGCACTGAAGCTTTCTTT,CASSLTTGTGIRGTEAFF
TRBV5-5,NA,TRBJ2-2,few,TGTGCCAGCAGCTTGATACTAGTCACCGGGGAGCTGTTTTTT,CASSLILVTGELFF
TRBV20-1,NA,TRBJ2-1,NA,TGCAGTGAGAGTCGGGGATTAGGCTACAATGAGCAGTTCTTC,CSESRGLGYNEQFF
TRBV5-1,NA,TRBJ2-7,many,TGCGCCAGCAGCTTGGCGGTTTCTTCCGAGCAGTACTTC,CASSLAVSSEQYF
TRBV28,NA,TRBJ1-1,NA,TGTGCCAGCAGTTTACTACAGAAGAACACTGAAGCTTTCTTT,CASSLLQKNTEAFF
TRBV6-1,TRBD1,TRBJ1-6,many,TGTGCCAGCAGTGAAGTAGGCAGGGGGGCATCACCCCTCCACTTT,CASSEVGRGASPLHF
TRBV4-2,TRBD2,TRBJ2-5,NA,TGTGCCAGCAGCCGACTACTAGCGGGGGAAGAGACCCAGTACTTC,CASSRLLAGEETQYF
TRBV28,NA,TRBJ2-2,many,TGTGCCAGCAGTTCGACAGGCCTGAACACCGGGGAGCTGTTTTTT,CASSSTGLNTGELFF
TRBV29-1,NA,TRBJ2-2,few,TGCAGCGTTGGAGGGGTATTGAGTACCGGGGAGCTGTTTTTT,CSVGGVLSTGELFF
TRBV11-2,NA,TRBJ2-1,many,TGTGCCAGCATCCCCGGGTGGCCCTACAATGAGCAGTTCTTC,CASIPGWPYNEQFF
TRBV4-1,NA,TRBJ2-2,NA,TGCGCCAGCAGCCAAGATAACAGGGTTACCGGGGAGCTGTTTTTT,CASSQDNRVTGELFF
TRBV19,NA,TRBJ2-5,many,TGTGCCTCAAAACCACTTGGACTTGAGACCCAGTACTTC,CASKPLGLETQYF
TRBV29-1,NA,TRBJ2-7,NA,TGCGGAGGTTCGGACGCCTGGGGCGAGCAGTACTTC,CGGSDAWGEQYF
TRBV27,NA,TRBJ1-2,NA,TGTGCCAGCAGTTTGTTCGCAGGATCATCTGGGGGCTACACCTTC,CASSLFAGSSGGYTF
TRBV6-5,TRBD2,TRBJ2-5,many,TGTGCCAGCAACAGACTAGCGGGCCGGGCCTTCCGGGAGACCCAGTACTTC,CASNRLAGRAFRETQYF
TRBV29-1,NA,TRBJ1-1,NA,TGCAGCGTTGGAAAGGATAGGGTGAACACTGAAGCTTTCTTT,CSVGKDRVNTEAFF
TRBV29-1,NA,TRBJ2-2,many,TGCAGCGTTGAACAGGGGTACACCGGGGAGCTGTTTTTT,CSVEQGYTGELFF
TRBV29-1,NA,TRBJ2-3,few,TGCAGCATCCTTGGGGGCACAGATACGCAGTATTTT,CSILGGTDTQYF
TRBV7-6,TRBD1,TRBJ1-5,many,TGTGCCAGCAGCTTAGAGGCAGGGGGTCAGCCCCAGCATTTT,CASSLEAGGQPQHF
TRBV7-3,NA,TRBJ1-2,few,TGTGCCAGCGCACGCGGGCAGGGGAGTAACTATGGCTACACCTTC,CASARGQGSNYGYTF
TRBV7-8,TRBD1,TRBJ1-2,few,TGTGCCAGCAGCCTAGTAGAACAGGGGGATGGCTACACCTTC,CASSLVEQGDGYTF
TRBV28,TRBD1,TRBJ1-5,many,TGTGCCAGCAGTTTACCAGGGGGTCAGCCCCAGCATTTT,CASSLPGGQPQHF
TRBV9,NA,TRBJ1-1,few,TGTGCCAGCAGCGATGGGTTCACTGAAGCTTTCTTT,CASSDGFTEAFF
TRBV9,TRBD1,TRBJ2-5,many,TGTGCCAGCAGCGTAGTCGGACAGGGGCAAGAGACCCAGTACTTC,CASSVVGQGQETQYF
TRBV28,NA,TRBJ2-1,many,TGTGCCAGCAGCTACGGGACTCCGGGATACAATGAGCAGTTCTTC,CASSYGTPGYNEQFF
TRBV29-1,NA,TRBJ2-7,NA,TGCAGCGTTAGCGTCGGGTCTGTCTACGAGCAGTACTTC,CSVSVGSVYEQYF
TRBV3-1,TRBD2,TRBJ2-5,NA,TGTGCCAGCAGCCCAGGACTAGCTCGGCAGACCCAGTACTTC,CASSPGLARQTQYF
TRBV10-3,TRBD2,TRBJ2-1,many,TGTGCCATCAGTGAGACCGTTAGCGGGAGAAAGGGCAATGAGCAGTTCTTC,CAISETVSGRKGNEQFF
TRBV5-4,TRBD2,TRBJ2-7,many,TGTGCCAGCAGCTTGCCCAGCGGGAATTCCTACGAGCAGTACTTC,CASSLPSGNSYEQYF
TRBV29-1,NA,TRBJ1-2,many,TGCAGCGTAAACCCAGGGGAGAGGGGCTACACCTTC,CSVNPGERGYTF
TRBV2,TRBD2,TRBJ2-1,many,TGTGCCAGCAGTGTACCGAGCGGGGGTTACAATGAGCAGTTCTTC,CASSVPSGGYNEQFF
TRBV29-1,TRBD1,TRBJ2-5,once,TGCAGCGTTGATCCAGACAGGGGTTGGGCCCAGTACTTC,CSVDPDRGWAQYF
TRBV20-1,NA,TRBJ2-2,few,TGCAGTGCTAGAGAGAACACCGGGGAGCTGTTTTTT,CSARENTGELFF
TRBV29-1,NA,TRBJ1-2,once,TGCAGCGGTGGAGACTATGGCTACACCTTC,CSGGDYGYTF
TRBV4-1,NA,TRBJ1-2,NA,TGCGCCAGCAGCCCTCACGGAATGTCCAATTATGGCTACACCTTC,CASSPHGMSNYGYTF
TRBV7-6,NA,TRBJ1-5,many,TGTGCCAGCAGCTTAGCAGGGTTTGGGGGGCAGCCCCAGCATTTT,CASSLAGFGGQPQHF
TRBV14,TRBD1,TRBJ1-4,many,TGTGCCAGCAGCCCATCGGTGAGAGGGGGCCGTGGGCTGTTTTTT,CASSPSVRGGRGLFF
TRBV7-2,NA,TRBJ2-5,many,TGTGCCAGCAGCGGACCACTCGGGACGGAGGCTCAAGAGACCCAGTACTTC,CASSGPLGTEAQETQYF
TRBV28,TRBD2,TRBJ2-5,NA,TGTGCCAGCAGTTTTCGGGGGGCCCAGTACTTC,CASSFRGAQYF